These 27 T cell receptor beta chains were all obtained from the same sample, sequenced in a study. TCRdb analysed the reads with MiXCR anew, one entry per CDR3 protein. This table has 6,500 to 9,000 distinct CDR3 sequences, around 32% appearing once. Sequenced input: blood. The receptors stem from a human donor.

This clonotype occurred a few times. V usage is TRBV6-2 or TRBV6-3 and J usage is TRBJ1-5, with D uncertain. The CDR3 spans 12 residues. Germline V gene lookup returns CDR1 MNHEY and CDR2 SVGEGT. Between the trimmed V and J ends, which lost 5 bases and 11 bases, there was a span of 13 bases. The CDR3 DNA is TGTGCCAGCAGTAGGTCCGCGGAGACCCAGCATTTT. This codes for CASSRSAETQHF.

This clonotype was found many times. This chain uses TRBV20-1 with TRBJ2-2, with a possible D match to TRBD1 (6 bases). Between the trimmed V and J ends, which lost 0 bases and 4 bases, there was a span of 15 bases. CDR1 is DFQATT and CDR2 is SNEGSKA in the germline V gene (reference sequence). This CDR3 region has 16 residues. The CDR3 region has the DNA TGCAGTGCTAGAGATCCTGACAGGTCCCCCACCGGGGAGCTGTTTTTT. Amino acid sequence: CSARDPDRSPTGELFF.

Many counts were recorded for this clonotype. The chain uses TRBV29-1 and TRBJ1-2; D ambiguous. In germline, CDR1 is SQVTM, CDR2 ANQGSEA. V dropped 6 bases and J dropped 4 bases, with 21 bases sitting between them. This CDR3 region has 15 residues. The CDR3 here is CSVPDRRGQLYGYTF. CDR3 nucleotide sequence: TGCAGCGTCCCTGATAGGCGAGGGCAGCTCTATGGCTACACCTTC.

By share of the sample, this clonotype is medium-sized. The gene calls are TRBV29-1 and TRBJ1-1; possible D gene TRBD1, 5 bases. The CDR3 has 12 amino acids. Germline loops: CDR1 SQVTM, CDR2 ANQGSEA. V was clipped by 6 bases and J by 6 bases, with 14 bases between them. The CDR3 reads CSVGSGTAEAFF. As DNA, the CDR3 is TGCAGCGTCGGTTCAGGGACGGCTGAAGCTTTCTTT.

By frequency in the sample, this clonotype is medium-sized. CDR3 residues: CSVDGPRQGRAEAFF. In nucleotides, the CDR3 is TGCAGCGTCGATGGTCCAAGACAGGGGAGGGCTGAAGCTTTCTTT. The genes are TRBV29-1 and TRBJ1-1, with 8 nucleotides matching TRBD1. The germline V gene has CDR1 SQVTM and CDR2 ANQGSEA. After removal of 6 bases from V and 6 bases from J, the junction contained 15 bases not matched to a gene. This CDR3 spans 15 amino acids.

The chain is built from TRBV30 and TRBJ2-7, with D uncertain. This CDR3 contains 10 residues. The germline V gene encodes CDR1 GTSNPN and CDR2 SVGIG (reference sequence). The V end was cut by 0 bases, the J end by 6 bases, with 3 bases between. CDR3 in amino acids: CAWSVSEQYF. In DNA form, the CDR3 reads TGTGCCTGGAGTGTGAGCGAGCAGTACTTC. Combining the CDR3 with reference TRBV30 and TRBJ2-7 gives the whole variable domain SQTIHQWPATLVQPVGSPLSLECTVEGTSNPNLYWYRQAAGRGLQLLFYSVGIGQISSEVPQNLSASRPQDRQFILSSKKLLLSDSGFYLCAWSVSEQYFGPGTRLTVT.

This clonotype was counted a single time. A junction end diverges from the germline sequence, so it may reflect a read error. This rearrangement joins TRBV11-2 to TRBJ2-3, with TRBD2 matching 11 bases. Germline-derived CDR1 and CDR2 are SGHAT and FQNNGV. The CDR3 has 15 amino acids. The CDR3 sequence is CASCLGLAGWDTQYF. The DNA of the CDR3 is TGTGCCAGCTGCTTAGGACTAGCGGGTTGGGATACGCAGTATTTT.

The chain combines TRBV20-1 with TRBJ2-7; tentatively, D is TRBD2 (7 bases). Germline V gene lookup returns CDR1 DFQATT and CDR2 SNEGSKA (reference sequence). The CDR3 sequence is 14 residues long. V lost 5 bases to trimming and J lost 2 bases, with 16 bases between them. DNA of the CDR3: TGCAGTGCTCCCCGGGGAGGGGGGGCCTACGAGCAGTACTTC. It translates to CSAPRGGGAYEQYF.

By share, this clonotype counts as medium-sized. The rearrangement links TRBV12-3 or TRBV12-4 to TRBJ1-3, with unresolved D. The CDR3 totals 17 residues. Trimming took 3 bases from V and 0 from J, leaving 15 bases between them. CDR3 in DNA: TGTGCCAGCAGTTTTAGCCTTACGCCAGGCTCTGGAAACACCATATATTTT. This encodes CASSFSLTPGSGNTIYF.

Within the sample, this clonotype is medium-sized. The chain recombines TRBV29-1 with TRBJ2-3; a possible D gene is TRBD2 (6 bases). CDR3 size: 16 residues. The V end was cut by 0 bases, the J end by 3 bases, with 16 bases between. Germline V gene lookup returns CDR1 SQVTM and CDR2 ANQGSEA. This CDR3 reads CSVEDTVDGRTDTQYF. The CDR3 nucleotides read TGCAGCGTTGAAGACACAGTGGACGGGAGAACAGATACGCAGTATTTT.

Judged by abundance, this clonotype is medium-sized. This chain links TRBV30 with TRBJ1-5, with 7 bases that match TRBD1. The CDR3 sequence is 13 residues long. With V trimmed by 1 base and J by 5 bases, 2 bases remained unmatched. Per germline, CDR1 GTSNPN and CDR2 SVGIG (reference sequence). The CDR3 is CAWSETGDQPQHF. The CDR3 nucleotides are TGTGCCTGGAGTGAAACAGGGGATCAGCCCCAGCATTTT.

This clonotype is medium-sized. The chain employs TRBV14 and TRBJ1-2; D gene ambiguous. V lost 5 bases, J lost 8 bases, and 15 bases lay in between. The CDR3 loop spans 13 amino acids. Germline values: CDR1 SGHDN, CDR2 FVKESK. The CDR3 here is CASSAIKSWGYTF. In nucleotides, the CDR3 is TGTGCCAGCAGCGCCATTAAGTCATGGGGCTACACCTTC.

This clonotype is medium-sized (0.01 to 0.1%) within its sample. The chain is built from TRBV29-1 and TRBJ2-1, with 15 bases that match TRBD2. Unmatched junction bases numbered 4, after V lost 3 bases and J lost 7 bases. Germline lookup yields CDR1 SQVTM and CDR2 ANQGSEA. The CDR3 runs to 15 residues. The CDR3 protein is CSVDPGLAGGNEQFF. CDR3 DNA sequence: TGCAGCGTTGACCCGGGACTAGCGGGAGGTAATGAGCAGTTCTTC.

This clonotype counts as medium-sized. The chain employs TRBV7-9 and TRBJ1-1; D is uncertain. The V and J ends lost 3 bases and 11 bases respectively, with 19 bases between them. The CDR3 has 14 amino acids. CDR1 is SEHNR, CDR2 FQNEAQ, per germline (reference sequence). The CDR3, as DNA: TGTGCCAGCAGCTTGGGCGGCCTCGGTAATTCGGCTTTCTTT. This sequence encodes CASSLGGLGNSAFF.

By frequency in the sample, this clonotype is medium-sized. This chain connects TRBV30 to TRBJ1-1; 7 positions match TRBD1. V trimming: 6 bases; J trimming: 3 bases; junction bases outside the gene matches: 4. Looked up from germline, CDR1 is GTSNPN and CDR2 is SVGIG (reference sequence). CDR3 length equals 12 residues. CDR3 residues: CACDRVHTEAFF. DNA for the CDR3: TGTGCCTGTGACAGGGTCCACACTGAAGCTTTCTTT. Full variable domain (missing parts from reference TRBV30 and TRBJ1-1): SQTIHQWPATLVQPVGSPLSLECTVEGTSNPNLYWYRQAAGRGLQLLFYSVGIGQISSEVPQNLSASRPQDRQFILSSKKLLLSDSGFYLCACDRVHTEAFFGQGTRLTVV.

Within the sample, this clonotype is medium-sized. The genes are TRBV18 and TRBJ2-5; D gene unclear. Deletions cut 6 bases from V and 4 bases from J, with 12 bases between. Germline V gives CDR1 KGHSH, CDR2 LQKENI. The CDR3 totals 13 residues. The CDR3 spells CASSLGEGETQYF. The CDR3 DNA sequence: TGTGCCAGCTCCCTCGGAGAAGGAGAGACCCAGTACTTC.

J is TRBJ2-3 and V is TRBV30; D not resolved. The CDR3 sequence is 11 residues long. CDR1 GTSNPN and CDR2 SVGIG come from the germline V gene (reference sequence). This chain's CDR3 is CAPGITDTQYF. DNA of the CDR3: TGTGCTCCAGGAATAACAGATACGCAGTATTTT.

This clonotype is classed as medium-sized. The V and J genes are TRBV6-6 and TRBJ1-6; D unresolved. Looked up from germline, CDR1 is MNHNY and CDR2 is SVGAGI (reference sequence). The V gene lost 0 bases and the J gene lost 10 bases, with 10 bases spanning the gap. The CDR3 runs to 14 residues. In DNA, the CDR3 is TGTGCCAGCAGTTACTCAATTTCCCACTCACCCCTCCACTTT. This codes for CASSYSISHSPLHF.

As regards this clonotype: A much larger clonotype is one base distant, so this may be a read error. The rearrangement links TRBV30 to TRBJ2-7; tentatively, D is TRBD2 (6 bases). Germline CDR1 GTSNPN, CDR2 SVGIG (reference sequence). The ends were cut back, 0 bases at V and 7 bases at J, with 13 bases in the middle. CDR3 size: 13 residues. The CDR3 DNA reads TGTGCCTGGAGTGTAGGACTACTCAATGAGCAGTACTTC. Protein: CAWSVGLLNEQYF.

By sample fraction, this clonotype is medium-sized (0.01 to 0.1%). The CDR3 protein is CASSKRRGKETQYF. DNA for the CDR3: TGTGCCAGCAGCAAGCGGAGGGGGAAAGAGACCCAGTACTTC. The genes are TRBV4-2 and TRBJ2-5; D possibly matches TRBD1 or TRBD2 (6 bases each). This CDR3 is built from 14 residues. From germline, CDR1 is LGHNA and CDR2 YNFKEQ. Deletions cut 5 bases from V and 3 bases from J, with 13 bases between.

The CDR3 sequence: CASSVATLRTENTEAFF. CDR3 sequence (DNA): TGTGCCAGCAGTGTAGCCACGCTTCGGACAGAAAACACTGAAGCTTTCTTT. The chain is built from TRBV2 and TRBJ1-1; the D gene is possibly TRBD1 (6 bases). This CDR3 has 17 residues. V lost 4 bases, J lost 2 bases, and 20 bases lay in between. CDR1 is SNHLY and CDR2 is FYNNEI in the germline V gene.

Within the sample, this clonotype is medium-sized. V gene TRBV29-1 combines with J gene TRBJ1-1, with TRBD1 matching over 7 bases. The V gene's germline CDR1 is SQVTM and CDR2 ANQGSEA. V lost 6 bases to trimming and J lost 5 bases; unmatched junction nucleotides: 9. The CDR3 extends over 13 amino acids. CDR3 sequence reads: CSVRGGEGTEAFF. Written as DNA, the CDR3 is TGCAGCGTCCGAGGGGGCGAGGGTACTGAAGCTTTCTTT.

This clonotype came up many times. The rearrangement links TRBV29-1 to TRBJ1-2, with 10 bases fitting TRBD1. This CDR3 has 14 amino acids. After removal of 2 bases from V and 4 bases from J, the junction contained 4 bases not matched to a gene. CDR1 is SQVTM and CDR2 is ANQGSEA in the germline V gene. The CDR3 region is CSVEKGQGFYGYTF. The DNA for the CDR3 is TGCAGCGTTGAAAAGGGACAGGGGTTCTATGGCTACACCTTC.

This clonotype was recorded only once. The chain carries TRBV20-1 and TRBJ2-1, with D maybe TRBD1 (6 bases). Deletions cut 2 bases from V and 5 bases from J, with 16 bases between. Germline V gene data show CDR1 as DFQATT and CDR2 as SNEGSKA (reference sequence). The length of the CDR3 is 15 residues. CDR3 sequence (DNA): TGCAGTGCTAGAATCCACGGGACATCCAACAATGAGCAGTTCTTC. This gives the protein CSARIHGTSNNEQFF.

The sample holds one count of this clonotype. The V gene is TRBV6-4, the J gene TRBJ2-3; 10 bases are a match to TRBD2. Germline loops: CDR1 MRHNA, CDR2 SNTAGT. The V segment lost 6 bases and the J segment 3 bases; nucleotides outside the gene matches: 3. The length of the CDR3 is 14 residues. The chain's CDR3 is CASSRAGGTDTQYF. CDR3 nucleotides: TGTGCCAGCAGCCGAGCGGGAGGGACAGATACGCAGTATTTT.

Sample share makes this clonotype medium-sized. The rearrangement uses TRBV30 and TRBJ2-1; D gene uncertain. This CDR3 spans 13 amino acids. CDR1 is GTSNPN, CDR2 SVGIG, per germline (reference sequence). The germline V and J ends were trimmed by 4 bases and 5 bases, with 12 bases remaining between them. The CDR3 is CAWTFSGHNEQFF. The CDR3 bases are TGTGCCTGGACCTTCTCTGGCCACAATGAGCAGTTCTTC.

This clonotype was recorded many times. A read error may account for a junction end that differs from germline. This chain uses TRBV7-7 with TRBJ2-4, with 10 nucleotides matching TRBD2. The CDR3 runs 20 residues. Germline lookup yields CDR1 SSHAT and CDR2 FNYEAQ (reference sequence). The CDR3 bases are TGTGCTAGCAGCTTACGGGGCACCGGGACTAGCGCTGTAGCCAAAAACATTCAGTACTTC. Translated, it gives CASSLRGTGTSAVAKNIQYF.